This TCR beta chain was obtained from a study of blood T cell repertoires in COVID-19. CDR1 and CDR2 from the germline V gene are MDHEN and SYDVKM. V was clipped by 4 bases and J by 8 bases; unmatched bases: 4. The CDR3 runs to 12 residues. TCRdb's copy holds only in-frame clones and misses some; the assay was immunoSEQ multiplex PCR. The data hold some 350,000 clones, with around 87% observed a single time. This clone turned up a few times. The V and J genes are TRBV28 and TRBJ1-2; 7 bases line up with TRBD1. The sample comprised peripheral blood. The TCR sequence derives from a human donor in a cohort sampled during active COVID-19. CDR3 DNA: TGTGCCAGCAGTTCCGGGACAGTCGGCTACACCTTC. As protein: CASSSGTVGYTF.